This T cell receptor (beta chain) was observed in a study of blood T cell repertoires in COVID-19. Looking at the study overall: Some COVID-19 samples were acute and others convalescent; all came from the United States, Italy and Spain.

The CDR3 has 12 residues. The V gene's germline CDR1 is SNHLY and CDR2 FYNNEI. The V segment lost 6 bases and the J segment 12 bases; nucleotides outside the gene matches: 4. Only in-frame clones appear in the TCRdb table, and some are missing; sequencing was by immunoSEQ multiplex PCR. The table lists 350,000 to 400,000 clones, 90% of them singletons, with 5% to 8.5% in the top ten. Sequencing was carried out using peripheral blood. The chain uses TRBV2 and TRBJ2-1; TRBD2 aligns across 11 bases. The TCR was taken from a man between 18 and 29 years old with active or convalescent COVID-19. CDR3 DNA: TGTGCCAGCAGACTAGCGGGAGATAGGCAGTTCTTC. Translation gives CASRLAGDRQFF.